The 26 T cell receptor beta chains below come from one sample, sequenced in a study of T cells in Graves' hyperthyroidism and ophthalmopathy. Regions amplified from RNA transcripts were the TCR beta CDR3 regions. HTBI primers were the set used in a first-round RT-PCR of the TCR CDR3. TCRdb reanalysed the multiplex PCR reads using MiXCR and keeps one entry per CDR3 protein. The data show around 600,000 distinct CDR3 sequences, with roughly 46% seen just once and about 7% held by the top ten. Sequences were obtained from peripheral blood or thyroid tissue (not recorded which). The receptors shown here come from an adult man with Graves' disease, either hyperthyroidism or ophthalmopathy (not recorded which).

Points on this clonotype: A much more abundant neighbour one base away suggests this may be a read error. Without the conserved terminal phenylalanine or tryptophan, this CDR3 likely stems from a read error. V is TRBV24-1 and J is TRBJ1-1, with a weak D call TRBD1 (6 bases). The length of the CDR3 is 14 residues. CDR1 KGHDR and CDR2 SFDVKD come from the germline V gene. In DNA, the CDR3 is TGTGCCACCAGTACGGCAGGGGAGAACGCTGAAGCTTTCCTT. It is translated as CATSTAGENAEAFL.

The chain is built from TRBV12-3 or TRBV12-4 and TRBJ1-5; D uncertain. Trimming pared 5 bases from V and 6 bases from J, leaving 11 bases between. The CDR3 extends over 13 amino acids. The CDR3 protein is CASSPRFGQPQHF. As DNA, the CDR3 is TGTGCCAGCAGTCCGCGCTTTGGTCAGCCCCAGCATTTT.

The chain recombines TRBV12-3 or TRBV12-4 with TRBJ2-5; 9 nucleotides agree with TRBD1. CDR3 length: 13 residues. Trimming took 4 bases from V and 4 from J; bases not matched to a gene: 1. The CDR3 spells CASSWDRAETQYF. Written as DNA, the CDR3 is TGTGCCAGCAGTTGGGACAGGGCAGAGACCCAGTACTTC.

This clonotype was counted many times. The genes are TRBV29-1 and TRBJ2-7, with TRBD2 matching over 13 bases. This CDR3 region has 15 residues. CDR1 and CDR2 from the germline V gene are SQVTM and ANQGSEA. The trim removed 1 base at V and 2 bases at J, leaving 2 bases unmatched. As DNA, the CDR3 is TGCAGCGTTGAAGGACTAGCGGGGGGTGCCTACGAGCAGTACTTC. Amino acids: CSVEGLAGGAYEQYF.

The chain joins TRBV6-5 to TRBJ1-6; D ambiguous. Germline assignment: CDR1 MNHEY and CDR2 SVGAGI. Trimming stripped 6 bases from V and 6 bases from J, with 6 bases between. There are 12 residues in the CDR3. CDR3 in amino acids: CASRDFNSPLHF. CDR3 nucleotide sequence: TGTGCCAGCAGGGACTTTAATTCACCCCTCCACTTT.

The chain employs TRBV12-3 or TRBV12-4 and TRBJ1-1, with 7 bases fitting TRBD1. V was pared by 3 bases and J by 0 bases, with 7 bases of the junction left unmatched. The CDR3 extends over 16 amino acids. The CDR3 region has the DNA TGTGCCAGCAGTTTCGGACAGGTGTACTTGAACACTGAAGCTTTCTTT. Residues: CASSFGQVYLNTEAFF.

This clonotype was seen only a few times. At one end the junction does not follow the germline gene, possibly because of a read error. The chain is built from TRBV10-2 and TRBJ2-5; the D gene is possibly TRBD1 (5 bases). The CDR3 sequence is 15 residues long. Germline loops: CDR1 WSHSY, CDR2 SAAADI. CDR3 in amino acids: CASSQGHDPQETQYF. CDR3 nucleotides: TGTGCCAGCAGCCAAGGACACGATCCTCAAGAGACCCAGTACTTC.

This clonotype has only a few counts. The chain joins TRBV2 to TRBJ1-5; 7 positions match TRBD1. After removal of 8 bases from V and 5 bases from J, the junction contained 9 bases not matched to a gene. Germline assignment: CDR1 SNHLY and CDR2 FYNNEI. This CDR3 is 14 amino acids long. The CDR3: CASEEGASYQPQHF. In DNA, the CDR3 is TGTGCCAGCGAGGAGGGGGCCTCGTATCAGCCCCAGCATTTT. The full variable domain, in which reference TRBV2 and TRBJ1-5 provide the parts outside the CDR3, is EPEVTQTPSHQVTQMGQEVILRCVPISNHLYFYWYRQILGQKVEFLVSFYNNEISEKSEIFDDQFSVERPDGSNFTLKIRSTKLEDSAMYFCASEEGASYQPQHFGDGTRLSIL.

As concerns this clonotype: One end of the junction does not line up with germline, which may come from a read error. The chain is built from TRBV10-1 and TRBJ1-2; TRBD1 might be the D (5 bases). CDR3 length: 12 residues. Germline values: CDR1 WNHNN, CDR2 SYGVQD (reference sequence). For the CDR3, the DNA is TGCGCCAGCAGTGAGTCTGGGGGATCTCTACTCTTC. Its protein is CASSESGGSLLF.

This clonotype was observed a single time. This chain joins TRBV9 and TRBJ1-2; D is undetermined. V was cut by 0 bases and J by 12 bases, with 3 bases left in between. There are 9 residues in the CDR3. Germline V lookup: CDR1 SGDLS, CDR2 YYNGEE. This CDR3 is CASSVGDTF. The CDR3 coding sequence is TGTGCCAGCAGCGTAGGGGACACCTTC.

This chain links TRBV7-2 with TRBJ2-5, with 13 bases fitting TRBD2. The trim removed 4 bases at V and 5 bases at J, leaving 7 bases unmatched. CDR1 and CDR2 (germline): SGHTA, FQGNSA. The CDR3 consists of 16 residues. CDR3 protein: CASSSLAGGADETQYF. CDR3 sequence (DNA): TGTGCCAGCAGCTCACTAGCGGGAGGGGCTGATGAGACCCAGTACTTC.

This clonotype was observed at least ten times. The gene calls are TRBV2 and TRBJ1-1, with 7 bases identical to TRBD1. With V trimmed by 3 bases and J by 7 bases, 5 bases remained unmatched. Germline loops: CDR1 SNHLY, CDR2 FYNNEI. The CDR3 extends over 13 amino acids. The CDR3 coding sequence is TGTGCCAGCAGTGAGACAGGGACCGATGAAGCTTTCTTT. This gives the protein CASSETGTDEAFF. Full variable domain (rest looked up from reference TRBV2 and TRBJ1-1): EPEVTQTPSHQVTQMGQEVILRCVPISNHLYFYWYRQILGQKVEFLVSFYNNEISEKSEIFDDQFSVERPDGSNFTLKIRSTKLEDSAMYFCASSETGTDEAFFGQGTRLTVV.

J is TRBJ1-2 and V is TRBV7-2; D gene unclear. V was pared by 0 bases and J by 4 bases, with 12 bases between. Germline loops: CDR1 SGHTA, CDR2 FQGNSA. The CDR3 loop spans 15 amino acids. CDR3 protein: CASSLAGSLSYGYTF. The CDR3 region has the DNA TGTGCCAGCAGCTTAGCAGGGTCACTTTCCTATGGCTACACCTTC.

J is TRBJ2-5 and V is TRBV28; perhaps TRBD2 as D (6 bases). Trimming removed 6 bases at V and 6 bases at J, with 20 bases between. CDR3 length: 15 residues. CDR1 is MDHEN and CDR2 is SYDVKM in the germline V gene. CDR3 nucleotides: TGTGCCAGCAGCCGAAGGGACTTCGCGAGACAGACCCAGTACTTC. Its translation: CASSRRDFARQTQYF.

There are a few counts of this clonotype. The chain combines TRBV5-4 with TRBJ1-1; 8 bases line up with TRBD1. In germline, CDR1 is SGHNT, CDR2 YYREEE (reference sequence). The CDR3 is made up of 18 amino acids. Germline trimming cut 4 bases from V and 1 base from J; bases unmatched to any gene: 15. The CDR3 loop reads CASSPQTGQGRGNTEAFF. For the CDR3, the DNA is TGTGCCAGCAGCCCTCAGACAGGACAGGGAAGGGGGAACACTGAAGCTTTCTTT.

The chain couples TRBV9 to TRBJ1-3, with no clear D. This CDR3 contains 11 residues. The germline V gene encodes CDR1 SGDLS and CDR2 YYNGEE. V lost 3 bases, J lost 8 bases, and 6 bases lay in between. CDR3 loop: CASSGRDTIYF. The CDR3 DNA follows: TGTGCCAGCAGCGGACGGGACACCATATATTTT.

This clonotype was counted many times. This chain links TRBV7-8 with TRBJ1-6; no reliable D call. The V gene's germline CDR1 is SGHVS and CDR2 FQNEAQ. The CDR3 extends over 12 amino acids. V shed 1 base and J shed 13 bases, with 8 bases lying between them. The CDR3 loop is CASSLEEGPLHF. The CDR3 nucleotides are TGTGCCAGCAGCTTAGAGGAGGGCCCCCTCCACTTT. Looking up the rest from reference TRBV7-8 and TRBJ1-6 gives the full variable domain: GAGVSQSPRYKVAKRGQDVALRCDPISGHVSLFWYQQALGQGPEFLTYFQNEAQLDKSGLPSDRFFAERPEGSVSTLKIQRTQQEDSAVYLCASSLEEGPLHFGNGTRLTVT.

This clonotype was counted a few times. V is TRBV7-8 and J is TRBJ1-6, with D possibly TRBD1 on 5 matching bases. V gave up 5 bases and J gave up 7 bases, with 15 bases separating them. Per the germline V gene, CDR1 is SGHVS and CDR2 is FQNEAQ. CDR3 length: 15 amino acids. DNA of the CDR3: TGTGCCAGCAGCCGCGGGACTTCCCACAATTCACCCCTCCACTTT. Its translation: CASSRGTSHNSPLHF. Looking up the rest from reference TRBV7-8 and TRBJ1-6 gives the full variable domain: GAGVSQSPRYKVAKRGQDVALRCDPISGHVSLFWYQQALGQGPEFLTYFQNEAQLDKSGLPSDRFFAERPEGSVSTLKIQRTQQEDSAVYLCASSRGTSHNSPLHFGNGTRLTVT.

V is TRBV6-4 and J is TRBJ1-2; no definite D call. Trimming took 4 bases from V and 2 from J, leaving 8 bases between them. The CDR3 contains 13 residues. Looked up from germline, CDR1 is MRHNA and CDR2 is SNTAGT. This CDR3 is CASSAPQNYGYTF. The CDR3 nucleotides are TGTGCCAGCAGTGCTCCACAAAACTATGGCTACACCTTC.

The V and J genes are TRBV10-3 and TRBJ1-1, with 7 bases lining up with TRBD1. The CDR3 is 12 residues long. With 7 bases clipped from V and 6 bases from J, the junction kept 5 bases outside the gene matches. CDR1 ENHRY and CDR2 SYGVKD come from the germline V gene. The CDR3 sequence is CAIKGGSPEAFF. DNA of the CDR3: TGTGCCATCAAAGGGGGCTCCCCTGAAGCTTTCTTT.

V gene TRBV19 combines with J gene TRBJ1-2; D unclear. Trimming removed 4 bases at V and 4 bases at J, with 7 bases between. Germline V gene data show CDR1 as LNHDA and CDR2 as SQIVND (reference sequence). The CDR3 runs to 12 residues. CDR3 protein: CASSRRTYGYTF. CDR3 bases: TGTGCCAGTAGTAGGAGAACCTATGGCTACACCTTC.

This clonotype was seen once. The CDR3 coding sequence is TGTGCCAGCAGCCTACCCGGGACAGGGTACAATCAGCCCCAGCATTTT. Translated, it gives CASSLPGTGYNQPQHF. The chain links TRBV7-2 to TRBJ1-5; 9 nucleotides agree with TRBD1. Unmatched junction bases numbered 8, after V lost 5 bases and J lost 3 bases. Per the germline V gene, CDR1 is SGHTA and CDR2 is FQGNSA. The length of the CDR3 is 16 residues.

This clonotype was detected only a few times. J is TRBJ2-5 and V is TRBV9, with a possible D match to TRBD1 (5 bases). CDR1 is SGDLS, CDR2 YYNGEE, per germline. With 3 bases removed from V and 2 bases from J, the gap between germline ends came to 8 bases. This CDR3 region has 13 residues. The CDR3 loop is CASSAGSQETQYF. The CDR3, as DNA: TGTGCCAGCAGCGCAGGGTCTCAAGAGACCCAGTACTTC. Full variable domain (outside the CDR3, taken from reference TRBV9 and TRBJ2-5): DSGVTQTPKHLITATGQRVTLRCSPRSGDLSVYWYQQSLDQGLQFLIQYYNGEERAKGNILERFSAQQFPDLHSELNLSSLELGDSALYFCASSAGSQETQYFGPGTRLLVL.

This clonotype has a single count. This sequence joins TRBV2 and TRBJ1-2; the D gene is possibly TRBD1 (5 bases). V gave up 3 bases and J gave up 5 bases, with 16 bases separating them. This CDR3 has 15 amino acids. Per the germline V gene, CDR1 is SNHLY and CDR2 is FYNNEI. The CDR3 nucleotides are TGTGCCAGCAGTGACGGCAGGGAAACAACATATGGCTACACCTTC. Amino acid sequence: CASSDGRETTYGYTF.

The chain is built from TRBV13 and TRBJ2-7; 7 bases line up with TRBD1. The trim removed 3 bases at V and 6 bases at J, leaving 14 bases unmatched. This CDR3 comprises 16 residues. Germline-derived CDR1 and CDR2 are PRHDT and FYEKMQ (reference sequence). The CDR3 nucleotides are TGTGCCAGCAGCTTTGAGAACAGGGGAAACTATGGCGAGCAGTACTTC. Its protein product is CASSFENRGNYGEQYF.

The CDR3 region is CAWTRVTEAFF. The CDR3 DNA sequence: TGTGCCTGGACGCGGGTCACTGAAGCTTTCTTT. The rearrangement uses TRBV7-2 and TRBJ1-1; no firm D call. The V end lost 11 bases, the J end lost 4 bases, and 11 bases lay between the germline ends. This CDR3 has 11 residues. The germline gives CDR1 SGHTA, CDR2 FQGNSA.